The clone carrying this T cell receptor (beta chain) has just one count. What it binds is unknown. The data were obtained in a study of tissue T cells after allogeneic stem cell transplantation. Study-level findings and limits: Shared clones across patients were few; motif clustering revealed tissue-specific shared signatures.

Steroid-refractory graft-versus-host disease after allogeneic hematopoietic cell transplant qualified adults for prospective research-autopsy enrollment. Every graft-versus-host disease patient had gastrointestinal disease and got several lines of graft-versus-host disease therapy. The CDR3 is made up of 12 amino acids. The ends were cut back, 5 bases at V and 9 bases at J, with 11 bases in the middle. Germline V gene data show CDR1 as SGHDT and CDR2 as YYEEEE. Clones were sequenced by immunoSEQ multiplex PCR, and TCRdb holds only the in-frame ones, with some missing. The sample gives some 4,000 clones, roughly 73% of which show up once; about 10% is in the top ten.

The TCR comes from a male patient aged 60 or older with steroid-refractory graft-versus-host disease after an allogeneic stem cell transplant. Some T cells may be supplied by the graft donor. The chain uses TRBV5-6 and TRBJ1-4; D possibly corresponds to TRBD1 (6 bases). The specimen comprised esophageal tissue, sampled at autopsy. DNA of the CDR3: TGTGCCAGCAGTTCTCAGGGGAAAAAACTGTTTTTT. Its translation: CASSSQGKKLFF.